This TCR beta chain appears in the sequencing data of a study of glioma-infiltrating T cells. General study points: Tissue-blood divergence was below expectation in non-neoplastic patients, above in gliomas.

Comments on this clonotype: Its antigen is still unknown.

The iRepertoire nested amplicon-rescue multiplex PCR amplified TCR alpha and beta CDR3s from RNA. One-step reverse transcription and amplification started from approximately 100-400 ng of tissue mRNA or PBMC total RNA. TCRdb processed the multiplex PCR reads anew with MiXCR; each CDR3 protein has one entry. The sample includes about 180,000 distinct CDR3 sequences, 43% of them seen just once. This CDR3 is 13 amino acids long. J was trimmed by 6 bases and V by 5 bases; bases with no gene match: 7. CDR1 SGHTA and CDR2 FQGNSA come from the germline V gene. Sequencing used glioma tissue, nonneoplastic brain tissue, or PBMCs (not recorded which). V and J are TRBV7-2 and TRBJ2-7; 7 nucleotides line up with TRBD1. The origin of this receptor is a human donor with low-grade glioma or glioblastoma, undergoing nonglioma brain surgery, or in good health (not recorded which). CDR3 nucleotide sequence: TGTGCCAGCAGCGCCAAGGGGGACAGCGAGCAGTACTTC. The encoded protein is CASSAKGDSEQYF.